These 7 T cell receptor beta chains originate from one sample sequenced in a study of identical twins. TCRdb processed the 5' RACE reads anew with MiXCR; each CDR3 protein has one entry. Of about 480,000 distinct CDR3 sequences listed, 13% to 15% were seen once; the top ten hold around 0.57%. This sample also belongs to another study, concerning yellow fever vaccine responses in identical twins.

Sequenced input: CD4+ T cells sorted from blood. The receptors were gathered from a woman between 18 and 30 years old in good health.

This chain connects TRBV7-2 to TRBJ1-1, with a weak D call TRBD1 (5 bases). Germline CDR1 and CDR2: SGHTA and FQGNSA. V was cut by 5 bases and J by 5 bases, with 12 bases left in between. The CDR3 length is 13 residues. CDR3 residues: CASSPQGETEAFF. The CDR3 DNA reads as TGTGCCAGCAGCCCGCAGGGAGAAACTGAAGCTTTCTTT.

This clonotype showed up just a few times. This chain joins TRBV5-6 and TRBJ2-5; 9 bases line up with TRBD1. The CDR3 spans 14 residues. The germline CDR1 and CDR2 sequences are SGHDT and YYEEEE. Trimming at V came to 4 bases and at J to 7 bases, leaving 8 bases not matched to a gene. The CDR3 DNA follows: TGTGCCAGCAGCAAACAGGGGGCCCACGGGACCCAGTACTTC. Its protein product is CASSKQGAHGTQYF. Drawing the rest from reference TRBV5-6 and TRBJ2-5, the complete variable domain is DAGVTQSPTHLIKTRGQQVTLRCSPKSGHDTVSWYQQALGQGPQFIFQYYEEEERQRGNFPDRFSGHQFPNYSSELNVNALLLGDSALYLCASSKQGAHGTQYFGPGTRLLVL.

This clonotype was counted between two and nine times. The V and J genes are TRBV4-3 and TRBJ2-1; D is unresolved. V lost 0 bases and J lost 4, with 10 bases in between. There are 15 residues in the CDR3. In germline, CDR1 is LGHNA, CDR2 YSLEER. The CDR3 DNA follows: TGCGCCAGCAGCCAAGAACAAGGGTGGTACAATGAGCAGTTCTTC. It specifies CASSQEQGWYNEQFF.

This clonotype was seen a handful of times. The chain links TRBV28 to TRBJ2-2; D remains unclear. Per the germline V gene, CDR1 is MDHEN and CDR2 is SYDVKM. The CDR3 extends over 17 amino acids. V was shortened by 4 bases and J by 1 base, with 16 bases between the two germline ends. CDR3 in amino acids: CASSSGLGLGNTGELFF. Here the CDR3 DNA reads TGTGCCAGCAGTTCTGGCCTAGGGTTGGGGAACACCGGGGAGCTGTTTTTT.

CDR3: CASSLDWGSHQETQYF. DNA for the CDR3: TGTGCCAGCAGCTTAGATTGGGGGAGCCACCAAGAGACCCAGTACTTC. The genes are TRBV7-2 and TRBJ2-5; D is possibly TRBD1 or TRBD2 (5 bases each). Germline assignment: CDR1 SGHTA and CDR2 FQGNSA. The CDR3 runs to 16 residues. Trimming shortened V by 1 base and J by 0 bases, and 12 bases separated the two germline ends.

The gene calls are TRBV3-1 and TRBJ2-7; 10 bases map to TRBD2. CDR3 length: 17 residues. Trimming removed 3 bases from V and 4 bases from J; junction bases left unmatched: 12. Per the germline V gene, CDR1 is LGHDT and CDR2 is YNNKEL (reference sequence). The CDR3 coding sequence is TGTGCCAGCAGCCACCTAGCTAGCGGGAGACGGTTGTACGAGCAGTACTTC. As protein: CASSHLASGRRLYEQYF.

This chain connects TRBV7-2 to TRBJ2-7; 10 bases are shared with TRBD2. J was trimmed by 4 bases and V by 5 bases; bases with no gene match: 5. The germline V gene has CDR1 SGHTA and CDR2 FQGNSA. The CDR3 contains 14 residues. CDR3: CASSPIAGGYEQYF. CDR3 bases: TGTGCCAGCAGCCCTATAGCGGGGGGTTACGAGCAGTACTTC.